Each of the 26 T cell receptor beta chains below was sequenced from the same sample in a study of blood T cells in healthy people across ages. Primed by a sample-barcoded 5' primer and a J-beta primer mix, a second PCR proceeded for about 7 to 12 cycles. TCRdb redid the calling of the 5' RACE reads with MiXCR, one entry per CDR3 protein. Of some 1.5 million distinct CDR3 sequences listed, approximately 39% were seen once; the top ten hold around 4%. The material sequenced was blood. Receptor source: a woman aged 18-29 years in good health.

The chain couples TRBV27 to TRBJ2-1; TRBD2 agrees at 7 bases. Germline CDR1 reads MNHEY; CDR2 reads SMNVEV (reference sequence). This CDR3 is built from 15 residues. J lost 8 bases, V lost 4 bases, and 11 bases had no gene match. CDR3 bases: TGTGCCAGCAGTTCTCCGGTGACTAGCCCCGATGAGCAGTTCTTC. Its protein is CASSSPVTSPDEQFF.

This clonotype was picked up a small number of times. The CDR3 DNA reads TGCGCCAGCAGTGAGGCGGAGGGCACAGATACGCAGTATTTT. Protein sequence: CASSEAEGTDTQYF. The chain recombines TRBV10-2 with TRBJ2-3; D might be TRBD2 (5 bases). V was shortened by 2 bases and J by 1 base, with 7 bases between the two germline ends. CDR3 length: 14 residues. CDR1 is WSHSY and CDR2 is SAAADI in the germline V gene.

This clonotype was observed a few times. J is TRBJ1-3 and V is TRBV4-3; no reliable D call. V dropped 1 base and J dropped 3 bases, with 7 bases sitting between them. The CDR3 runs to 14 residues. Germline V CDR1 and CDR2: LGHNA, YSLEER. CDR3 residues: CASSQGRFGNTIYF. CDR3 nucleotide sequence: TGCGCCAGCAGCCAAGGAAGGTTTGGAAACACCATATATTTT.

The chain carries TRBV20-1 and TRBJ2-7, with D tentatively TRBD2 (6 bases). V lost 7 bases, J lost 2 bases, and 12 bases lay in between. The germline CDR1 and CDR2 sequences are DFQATT and SNEGSKA (reference sequence). The CDR3 runs to 12 residues. This CDR3 reads CSGGVTTYEQYF. CDR3 in DNA: TGCAGTGGGGGGGTCACCACCTACGAGCAGTACTTC.

This clonotype was counted a few times. CDR3 region: CASSAGRDTGYTF. The CDR3 DNA reads as TGTGCCAGCAGTGCGGGCAGGGACACTGGCTACACCTTC. The J gene is TRBJ1-2, the V gene TRBV28; D possibly corresponds to TRBD1 (6 bases). The CDR3 runs to 13 residues. V shed 5 bases and J shed 7 bases, with 14 bases lying between them. Germline CDR1 is MDHEN and CDR2 is SYDVKM.

Many counts were recorded for this clonotype. The rearrangement uses TRBV10-3 and TRBJ1-2; 8 bases map to TRBD1. CDR3 length: 13 amino acids. CDR1 and CDR2 (germline): ENHRY, SYGVKD. The V gene end was trimmed by 6 bases and the J gene end by 4 bases; junction bases not matched to a gene: 4. CDR3 amino acids: CAISGGQGYGYTF. DNA for the CDR3: TGTGCCATCAGCGGAGGACAGGGCTATGGCTACACCTTC.

V gene TRBV11-1 combines with J gene TRBJ2-7, with a tentative D call TRBD1 (6 bases). The CDR3 is made up of 17 amino acids. Germline CDR1 reads SGHAT; CDR2 reads FQDESV (reference sequence). Trimming took 4 bases from V and 2 from J, leaving 21 bases between them. This CDR3 is CASSSNSHGTSAYEQYF. DNA for the CDR3: TGTGCCAGCAGCTCCAACTCTCATGGGACATCAGCCTACGAGCAGTACTTC. The full variable domain, its missing parts supplied by reference TRBV11-1 and TRBJ2-7, is EAEVAQSPRYKITEKSQAVAFWCDPISGHATLYWYRQILGQGPELLVQFQDESVVDDSQLPKDRFSAERLKGVDSTLKIQPAELGDSAMYLCASSSNSHGTSAYEQYFGPGTRLTVT.

This CDR3 reads CSAGGYCNEQYF. The CDR3 DNA is TGCAGTGCTGGTGGATACTGCAATGAGCAGTACTTC. This chain joins TRBV20-1 and TRBJ2-5; D gene unclear. Germline V CDR1 and CDR2: DFQATT, SNEGSKA (reference sequence). Trimming removed 5 bases at V and 11 bases at J, with 18 bases between. This CDR3 comprises 12 residues.

This clonotype showed up many times. The chain links TRBV27 to TRBJ1-1; D unresolved. The germline V gene has CDR1 MNHEY and CDR2 SMNVEV (reference sequence). V lost 6 bases, J lost 6 bases, and 20 bases lay in between. The CDR3 extends over 15 amino acids. The CDR3 spells CASSSPWLGAAEAFF. In DNA, the CDR3 is TGTGCCAGCAGCTCTCCCTGGTTAGGTGCGGCTGAAGCTTTCTTT.

This clonotype was seen a handful of times. This chain uses TRBV3-1 with TRBJ1-6, with a weak D call TRBD1 (5 bases). Germline CDR1 and CDR2: LGHDT and YNNKEL (reference sequence). Between the trimmed V and J ends, which lost 8 bases and 10 bases, there was a span of 24 bases. This CDR3 comprises 16 residues. The CDR3 region has the DNA TGTGCCAGCGGGCCCCGGAGTAACCCGGGGACCTCACCCCTCCACTTT. Amino acid sequence: CASGPRSNPGTSPLHF.

With respect to this clonotype: A junction end diverges from the germline sequence, so it may reflect a read error. The chain couples TRBV12-3 or TRBV12-4 to TRBJ2-4; perhaps TRBD1 as D (5 bases). The closer fit of TRBJ2-5 to the DNA end suggests the J call may be wrong. The CDR3 totals 15 residues. CDR3 sequence: CASSLGAQGQGTQYF. CDR3 nucleotides: TGTGCCAGCAGTTTAGGCGCGCAGGGTCAAGGGACCCAGTACTTC.

This clonotype was counted only a few times. Germline is not matched at one junction end, which may reflect a read error. CDR3 nucleotides: TGTGCCAGCAGCTTAGCAGAAAATCAGCCCCAGCATTTT. This gives the protein CASSLAENQPQHF. The chain is built from TRBV12-3 or TRBV12-4 and TRBJ1-5; the D is unclear. The CDR3 sequence is 13 residues long.

This clonotype was detected a few times. The chain is built from TRBV28 and TRBJ2-7, with D tentatively TRBD1 (6 bases). This CDR3 has 16 amino acids. Germline V gene sequence: CDR1 MDHEN, CDR2 SYDVKM. Trimming took off 6 bases at V and 0 bases at J, with 18 bases between the two ends. The CDR3 sequence: CASSLGQLESSYEQYF. The DNA of the CDR3 is TGTGCCAGCAGCCTTGGACAGTTAGAGAGCTCCTACGAGCAGTACTTC.

This clonotype was detected only a few times. The CDR3 DNA is TGCGCCAGCAGCCAAGTCCTCGAAAAACTGTTTTTT. Amino acids: CASSQVLEKLFF. This chain uses TRBV4-1 with TRBJ1-4; D gene ambiguous. CDR1 and CDR2 (germline): MGHRA, YSYEKL. The V end was cut by 1 base, the J end by 8 bases, with 5 bases between. CDR3 length: 12 residues.

This clonotype was observed a single time. J is TRBJ2-5 and V is TRBV11-2; the match to TRBD2 covers 8 bases. CDR3 length: 15 amino acids. The V segment lost 3 bases and the J segment 11 bases; nucleotides outside the gene matches: 14. Germline V lookup: CDR1 SGHAT, CDR2 FQNNGV. The CDR3 coding sequence is TGTGCCAGCAGCTTTTATAGCGGGATCCCTAATGAGCAGTACTTC. Translated, it gives CASSFYSGIPNEQYF. Variable domain in full (rest from reference TRBV11-2 and TRBJ2-5): EAGVAQSPRYKIIEKRQSVAFWCNPISGHATLYWYQQILGQGPKLLIQFQNNGVVDDSQLPKDRFSAERLKGVDSTLKIQPAKLEDSAVYLCASSFYSGIPNEQYFGPGTRLLVL.

J is TRBJ1-2 and V is TRBV6-2 or TRBV6-3, with D maybe TRBD1 (6 bases). Trimming cost V 8 bases and J 4 bases, with 26 bases left between them. The CDR3 is made up of 17 amino acids. Germline V gene data show CDR1 as MNHEY and CDR2 as SVGEGT. CDR3 coding DNA: TGTGCCAGCGCCTCGGACTTACTACAGGGACGGATCTATGGCTACACCTTC. As protein: CASASDLLQGRIYGYTF.

The chain links TRBV10-3 to TRBJ2-2; 9 bases agree with TRBD1. V gave up 5 bases and J gave up 6 bases; unmatched junction bases: 7. Per germline, CDR1 ENHRY and CDR2 SYGVKD. CDR3 size: 15 residues. In DNA, the CDR3 is TGTGCCATCAGTCAACGGGACAGGGTGGCCGGGGAGCTGTTTTTT. It codes for CAISQRDRVAGELFF.

This clonotype was observed a few times. This chain uses TRBV27 with TRBJ2-1; 10 bases are shared with TRBD2. CDR3 size: 15 residues. CDR1 and CDR2 from the germline V gene are MNHEY and SMNVEV (reference sequence). The V and J ends lost 2 bases and 5 bases, in that order; junction bases with no gene match: 3. CDR3 protein: CASSLPSGSHNEQFF. The CDR3 nucleotides are TGTGCCAGCAGTTTACCTAGCGGGAGCCACAATGAGCAGTTCTTC.

This clonotype was detected a few times. The V gene is TRBV6-5, the J gene TRBJ1-5, with D tentatively TRBD1 (5 bases). The ends were cut back, 6 bases at V and 10 bases at J, with 16 bases in the middle. The CDR3 covers 13 residues. Germline-derived CDR1 and CDR2 are MNHEY and SVGAGI. DNA of the CDR3: TGTGCCAGCAGCCCCGACAGTAACGTCCCCCAGCATTTT. Amino acids: CASSPDSNVPQHF.

The chain joins TRBV27 to TRBJ1-5; TRBD1 agrees at 7 bases. This CDR3 is 15 amino acids long. Per germline, CDR1 MNHEY and CDR2 SMNVEV (reference sequence). The ends lost 7 bases at V and 4 bases at J; junction bases unmatched: 10. The CDR3 reads CASKPDRVRNQPQHF. CDR3 DNA: TGTGCCAGCAAACCAGACAGGGTTAGAAATCAGCCCCAGCATTTT.

This clonotype has just a few counts. The chain uses TRBV3-1 and TRBJ1-1; D is unresolved. Trimming removed 4 bases at V and 4 bases at J, with 19 bases between. The germline V gene has CDR1 LGHDT and CDR2 YNNKEL (reference sequence). The CDR3 extends over 16 amino acids. Written as DNA, the CDR3 is TGTGCCAGCAGCCGAACGGCGAGTTACCGGAGCACTGAAGCTTTCTTT. Protein sequence: CASSRTASYRSTEAFF. Full variable domain (outside the CDR3, taken from reference TRBV3-1 and TRBJ1-1): DTAVSQTPKYLVTQMGNDKSIKCEQNLGHDTMYWYKQDSKKFLKIMFSYNNKELIINETVPNRFSPKSPDKAHLNLHINSLELGDSAVYFCASSRTASYRSTEAFFGQGTRLTVV.

This clonotype was seen a handful of times. V and J are TRBV5-1 and TRBJ2-5; TRBD1 aligns across 9 bases. Unmatched junction bases numbered 14, after V lost 0 bases and J lost 11 bases. The germline V gene has CDR1 SGHRS and CDR2 YFSETQ. The CDR3 consists of 16 residues. In DNA form, the CDR3 reads TGCGCCAGCAGCTTGGCTGGGACAGGGTCTTACAATGAGCAGTACTTC. The encoded protein is CASSLAGTGSYNEQYF.

This clonotype was seen a single time. The chain is built from TRBV6-2 or TRBV6-3 and TRBJ1-4; D is unresolved. Germline loops: CDR1 MNHEY, CDR2 SVGEGT. The CDR3 spans 16 residues. V was cut by 0 bases and J by 0 bases, with 8 bases left in between. The CDR3 loop reads CASSYSLRTTNEKLFF. The CDR3 nucleotides read TGTGCCAGCAGTTACTCTCTCAGAACAACTAATGAAAAACTGTTTTTT.

The chain joins TRBV18 to TRBJ2-7; 7 bases align to TRBD2. In germline, CDR1 is KGHSH, CDR2 LQKENI. With 3 bases clipped from V and 2 bases from J, the junction kept 7 bases outside the gene matches. CDR3 length: 15 residues. The CDR3, as DNA: TGTGCCAGCTCACCTGATTCTAGCGGAACCTACGAGCAGTACTTC. It yields the protein CASSPDSSGTYEQYF.

Of note for this clonotype: At one end the junction does not follow the germline gene, possibly because of a read error. The chain carries TRBV7-9 and TRBJ2-3; D unresolved. Germline CDR1 is SEHNR and CDR2 is FQNEAQ (reference sequence). CDR3 length: 14 residues. CDR3 nucleotide sequence: TGTGCCAGCAGCTTAGCCAGGCCCACAGATGCGCAGTATTTT. Its translation is CASSLARPTDAQYF.

In its sample, this clonotype was seen many times. The chain employs TRBV20-1 and TRBJ2-5; 11 bases fit TRBD1. The germline CDR1 and CDR2 sequences are DFQATT and SNEGSKA (reference sequence). Trimming removed 6 bases from V and 5 bases from J; junction bases left unmatched: 5. The CDR3 is made up of 13 amino acids. CDR3 loop: CSARTGGLETQYF. The CDR3 DNA reads as TGCAGTGCCAGGACAGGGGGCTTGGAGACCCAGTACTTC.